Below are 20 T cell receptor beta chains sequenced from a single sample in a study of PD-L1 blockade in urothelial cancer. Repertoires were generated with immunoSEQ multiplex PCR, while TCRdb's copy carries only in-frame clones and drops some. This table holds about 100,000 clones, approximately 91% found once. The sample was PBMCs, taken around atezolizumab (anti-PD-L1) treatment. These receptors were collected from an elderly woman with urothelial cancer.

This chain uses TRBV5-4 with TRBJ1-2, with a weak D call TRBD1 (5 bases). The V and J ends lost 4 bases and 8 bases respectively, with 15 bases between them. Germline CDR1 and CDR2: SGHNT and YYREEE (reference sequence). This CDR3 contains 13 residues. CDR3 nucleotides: TGTGCCAGCAGCCCGGTAGGGGAGGACGGCTACACCTTC. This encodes CASSPVGEDGYTF.

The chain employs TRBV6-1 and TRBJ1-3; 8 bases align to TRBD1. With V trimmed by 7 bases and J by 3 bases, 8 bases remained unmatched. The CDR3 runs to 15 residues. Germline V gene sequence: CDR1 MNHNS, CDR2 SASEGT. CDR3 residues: CASIRTGGLGNTIYF. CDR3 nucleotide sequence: TGTGCCAGCATCAGAACAGGGGGACTTGGAAACACCATATATTTT.

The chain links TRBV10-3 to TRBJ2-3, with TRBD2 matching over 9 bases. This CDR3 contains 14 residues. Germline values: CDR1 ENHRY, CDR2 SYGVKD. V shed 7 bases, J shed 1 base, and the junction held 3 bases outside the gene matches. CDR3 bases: TGTGCCATCACCTTAGCGGGAGGCACAGATACGCAGTATTTT. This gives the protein CAITLAGGTDTQYF.

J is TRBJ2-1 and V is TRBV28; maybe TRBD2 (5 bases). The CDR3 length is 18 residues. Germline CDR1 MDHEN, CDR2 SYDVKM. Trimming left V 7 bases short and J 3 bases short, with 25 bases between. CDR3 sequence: CASNWGVIANGHYNEQFF. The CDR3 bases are TGTGCCAGCAACTGGGGAGTGATAGCCAATGGGCACTACAATGAGCAGTTCTTC.

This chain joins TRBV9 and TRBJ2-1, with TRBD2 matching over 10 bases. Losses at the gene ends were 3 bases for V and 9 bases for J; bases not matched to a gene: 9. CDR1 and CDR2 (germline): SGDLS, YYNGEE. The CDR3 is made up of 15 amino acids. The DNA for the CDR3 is TGTGCCAGCAGCGCCGAGGGGCTAGCGGGAGTTGAGCAGTTCTTC. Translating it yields CASSAEGLAGVEQFF.

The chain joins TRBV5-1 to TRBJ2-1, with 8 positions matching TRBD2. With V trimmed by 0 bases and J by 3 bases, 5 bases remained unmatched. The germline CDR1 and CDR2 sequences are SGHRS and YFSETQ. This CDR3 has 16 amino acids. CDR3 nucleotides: TGCGCCAGCAGCTTGGGGGGTAGCGGGAACTACAATGAGCAGTTCTTC. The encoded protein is CASSLGGSGNYNEQFF. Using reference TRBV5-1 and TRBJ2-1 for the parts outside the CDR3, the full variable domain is KAGVTQTPRYLIKTRGQQVTLSCSPISGHRSVSWYQQTPGQGLQFLFEYFSETQRNKGNFPGRFSGRQFSNSRSEMNVSTLELGDSALYLCASSLGGSGNYNEQFFGPGTRLTVL.

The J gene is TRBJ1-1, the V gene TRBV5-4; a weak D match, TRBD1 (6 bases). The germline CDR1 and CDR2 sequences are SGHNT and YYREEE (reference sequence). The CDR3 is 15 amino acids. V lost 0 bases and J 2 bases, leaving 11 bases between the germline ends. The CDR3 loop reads CASSLVTGVNTEAFF. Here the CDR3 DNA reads TGTGCCAGCAGCTTGGTGACAGGTGTCAACACTGAAGCTTTCTTT.

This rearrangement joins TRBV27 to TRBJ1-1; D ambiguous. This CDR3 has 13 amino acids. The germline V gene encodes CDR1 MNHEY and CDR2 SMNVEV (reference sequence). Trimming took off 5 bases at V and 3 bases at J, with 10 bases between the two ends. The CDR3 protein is CASSGGGYTEAFF. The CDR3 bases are TGTGCCAGCAGTGGTGGAGGGTACACTGAAGCTTTCTTT.

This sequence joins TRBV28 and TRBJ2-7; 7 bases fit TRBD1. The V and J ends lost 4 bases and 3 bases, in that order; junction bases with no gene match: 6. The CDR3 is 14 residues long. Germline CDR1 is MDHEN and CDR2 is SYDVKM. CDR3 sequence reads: CASSSTDRVYEQYF. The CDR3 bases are TGTGCCAGCAGTTCAACAGACAGGGTCTACGAGCAGTACTTC.

The CDR3 nucleotides read TGTGCCAGCAGCTACCTAGCAACCAGCACAGATACGCAGTATTTT. Translating it yields CASSYLATSTDTQYF. The chain joins TRBV5-4 to TRBJ2-3, with a tentative D call TRBD2 (5 bases). The CDR3 covers 15 residues. The germline gives CDR1 SGHNT, CDR2 YYREEE (reference sequence). Between the trimmed V and J ends, which lost 3 bases and 0 bases, there was a span of 11 bases.

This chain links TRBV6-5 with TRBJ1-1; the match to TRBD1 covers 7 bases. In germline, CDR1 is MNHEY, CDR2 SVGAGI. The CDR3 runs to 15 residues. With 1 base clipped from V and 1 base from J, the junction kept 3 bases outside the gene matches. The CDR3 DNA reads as TGTGCCAGCAGTTACTTCGGACAGGAGAACACTGAAGCTTTCTTT. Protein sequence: CASSYFGQENTEAFF.

CDR3 region: CASSLGTGSTGELFF. The DNA for the CDR3 is TGTGCCAGCTCACTGGGGACAGGGAGCACCGGGGAGCTGTTTTTT. The genes are TRBV18 and TRBJ2-2, with 9 bases matching TRBD1. The germline CDR1 and CDR2 sequences are KGHSH and LQKENI. Trimming at V came to 4 bases and at J to 4 bases, leaving 4 bases not matched to a gene. CDR3 length equals 15 residues.

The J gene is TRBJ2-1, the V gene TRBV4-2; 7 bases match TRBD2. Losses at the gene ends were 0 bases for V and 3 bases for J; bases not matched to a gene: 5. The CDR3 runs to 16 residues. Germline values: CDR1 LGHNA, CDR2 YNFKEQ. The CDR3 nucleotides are TGTGCCAGCAGCCAAGATGCGGGAGTTAACTACAATGAGCAGTTCTTC. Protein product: CASSQDAGVNYNEQFF.

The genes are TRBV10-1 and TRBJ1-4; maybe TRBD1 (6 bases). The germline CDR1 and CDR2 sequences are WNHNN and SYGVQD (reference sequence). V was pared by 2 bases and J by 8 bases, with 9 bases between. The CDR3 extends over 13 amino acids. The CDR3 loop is CASSETGREKLFF. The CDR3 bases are TGCGCCAGCAGTGAGACAGGGAGAGAAAAACTGTTTTTT.

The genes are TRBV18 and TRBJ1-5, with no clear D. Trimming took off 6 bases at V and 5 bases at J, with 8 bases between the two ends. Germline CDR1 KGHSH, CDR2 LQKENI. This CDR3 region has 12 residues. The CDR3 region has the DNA TGTGCCAGCTCCCGTATCGATCAGCCCCAGCATTTT. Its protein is CASSRIDQPQHF. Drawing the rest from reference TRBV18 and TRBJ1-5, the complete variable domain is NAGVMQNPRHLVRRRGQEARLRCSPMKGHSHVYWYRQLPEEGLKFMVYLQKENIIDESGMPKERFSAEFPKEGPSILRIQQVVRGDSAAYFCASSRIDQPQHFGDGTRLSIL.

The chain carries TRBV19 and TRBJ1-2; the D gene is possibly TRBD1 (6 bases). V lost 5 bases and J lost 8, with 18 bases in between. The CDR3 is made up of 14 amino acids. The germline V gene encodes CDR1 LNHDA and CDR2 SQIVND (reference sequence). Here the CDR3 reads CASSPQGGVAGYTF. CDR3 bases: TGTGCCAGTAGTCCACAAGGGGGAGTCGCGGGCTACACCTTC.

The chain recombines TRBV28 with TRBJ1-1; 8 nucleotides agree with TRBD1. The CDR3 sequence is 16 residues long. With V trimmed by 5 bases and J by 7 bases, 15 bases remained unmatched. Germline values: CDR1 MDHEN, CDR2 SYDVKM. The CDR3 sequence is CASSPPVTGDGGEAFF. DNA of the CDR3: TGTGCCAGCAGTCCCCCTGTGACAGGGGACGGGGGTGAAGCTTTCTTT.

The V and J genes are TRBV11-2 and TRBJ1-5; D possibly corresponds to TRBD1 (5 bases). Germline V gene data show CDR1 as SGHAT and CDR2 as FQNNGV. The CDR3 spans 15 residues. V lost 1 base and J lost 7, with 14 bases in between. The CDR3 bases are TGTGCCAGCAGCTTAGCCGGCGGGGCCGCCCAGCCCCAGCATTTT. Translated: CASSLAGGAAQPQHF.

CDR3 sequence: CASSAKSSGITDTQYF. CDR3 in DNA: TGCGCCAGCAGCGCAAAGTCTAGCGGGATCACAGATACGCAGTATTTT. The V and J genes are TRBV5-1 and TRBJ2-3, with 9 bases fitting TRBD2. The CDR3 loop spans 16 amino acids. Germline loops: CDR1 SGHRS, CDR2 YFSETQ. V lost 4 bases, J lost 2 bases, and 8 bases stayed unmatched. The whole variable domain, filled in from reference TRBV5-1 and TRBJ2-3, reads KAGVTQTPRYLIKTRGQQVTLSCSPISGHRSVSWYQQTPGQGLQFLFEYFSETQRNKGNFPGRFSGRQFSNSRSEMNVSTLELGDSALYLCASSAKSSGITDTQYFGPGTRLTVL.

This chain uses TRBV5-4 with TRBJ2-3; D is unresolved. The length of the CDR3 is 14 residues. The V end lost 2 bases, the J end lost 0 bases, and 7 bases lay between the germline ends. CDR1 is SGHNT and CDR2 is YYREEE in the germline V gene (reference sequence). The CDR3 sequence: CASSLTPSTDTQYF. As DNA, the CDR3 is TGTGCCAGCAGCTTAACACCAAGCACAGATACGCAGTATTTT.